The rows below give T cell receptor beta chains drawn from one sample of a study of Ad26.COV2.S vaccination and SARS-CoV-2 variants. This table comes from immunoSEQ multiplex PCR, and its TCRdb copy is limited to in-frame clones, with some not included. Among fewer than 500,000 clones listed, 75% to 95% were seen once. The material was peripheral blood, obtained in a trial of Ad26.COV2.S vaccine versus placebo. These TCRs come from a person aged 18-65 years who received the Ad26.COV2.S COVID-19 vaccine or a placebo. The CDR3 runs from the conserved cysteine through the conserved F or W. Each record gives: V gene, CDR3 length, J gene, D gene, clone size, CDR3 DNA, CDR3 protein. A D gene is named only where the DNA matches it firmly. Rows give clone size only sometimes, using once, few, many, or a class for an expanded clone.

V gene: TRBV11-2; CDR3 length: 16; J gene: TRBJ1-6; D gene: NA; clone size: NA; CDR3 DNA: TGTGCCAGCAGCTTGACAAGTAGCTCCTATAATTCACCCCTCCACTTT; CDR3 protein: CASSLTSSSYNSPLHF
V gene: TRBV27; CDR3 length: 14; J gene: TRBJ1-5; D gene: TRBD1; clone size: NA; CDR3 DNA: TGTGCCAGCAGAAGGACAGGGGGCCATCAGCCCCAGCATTTT; CDR3 protein: CASRRTGGHQPQHF
V gene: TRBV7-2; CDR3 length: 15; J gene: TRBJ2-3; D gene: NA; clone size: NA; CDR3 DNA: TGTGCCAGCAGCTTAGCTAGCGGAAGCACAGATACGCAGTATTTT; CDR3 protein: CASSLASGSTDTQYF
V gene: TRBV5-6; CDR3 length: 16; J gene: TRBJ2-7; D gene: TRBD2; clone size: NA; CDR3 DNA: TGTGCCAGCAGCTCGACCGGGACTAGCGGAGCCTACGAGCAGTACTTC; CDR3 protein: CASSSTGTSGAYEQYF
V gene: TRBV10-1; CDR3 length: 15; J gene: TRBJ1-1; D gene: NA; clone size: NA; CDR3 DNA: TGCGCCAGCAGGGCTTCGGACAGTCTGAACACTGAAGCTTTCTTT; CDR3 protein: CASRASDSLNTEAFF
V gene: TRBV7-2; CDR3 length: 18; J gene: TRBJ2-7; D gene: TRBD2; clone size: NA; CDR3 DNA: TGTGCCAGCAGCCCCCGGGGTAGCGGGAGCCGAGCGACCTACGAGCAGTACTTC; CDR3 protein: CASSPRGSGSRATYEQYF
V gene: TRBV28; CDR3 length: 16; J gene: TRBJ1-5; D gene: NA; clone size: NA; CDR3 DNA: TGTGCCAGCAGTTTATGGTCCGTAGCAAGCAATCAGCCCCAGCATTTT; CDR3 protein: CASSLWSVASNQPQHF
V gene: TRBV11-2; CDR3 length: 12; J gene: TRBJ2-3; D gene: NA; clone size: NA; CDR3 DNA: TGTGCCAGCAGCTTAGTGGGAGATACGCAGTATTTT; CDR3 protein: CASSLVGDTQYF
V gene: TRBV28; CDR3 length: 14; J gene: TRBJ2-4; D gene: NA; clone size: NA; CDR3 DNA: TGTGCCAGCAGTCTACAGGGTGTCAAAAACATTCAGTACTTC; CDR3 protein: CASSLQGVKNIQYF
V gene: TRBV9; CDR3 length: 16; J gene: TRBJ2-1; D gene: TRBD2; clone size: NA; CDR3 DNA: TGTGCCAGCAGCGTTCGGCGGGAGACGGCCTACAATGAGCAGTTCTTC; CDR3 protein: CASSVRRETAYNEQFF
V gene: TRBV5-1; CDR3 length: 13; J gene: TRBJ2-7; D gene: NA; clone size: NA; CDR3 DNA: TGCGCCAGCAGCGTCGACAGGGAGGGAGGGCAGTACTTC; CDR3 protein: CASSVDREGGQYF
V gene: TRBV27; CDR3 length: 13; J gene: TRBJ2-7; D gene: NA; clone size: NA; CDR3 DNA: TGTGCCAGCAGTTTCCGGGAGAACTACGAGCAGTACTTC; CDR3 protein: CASSFRENYEQYF
V gene: TRBV2; CDR3 length: 14; J gene: TRBJ2-5; D gene: TRBD2; clone size: NA; CDR3 DNA: TGTGCCAGCAGTCCTAGCGGAGGGCCAGAGACCCAGTACTTC; CDR3 protein: CASSPSGGPETQYF
V gene: TRBV12-3/TRBV12-4; CDR3 length: 13; J gene: TRBJ1-3; D gene: NA; clone size: NA; CDR3 DNA: TGTGCCAGCAAGACAGAGGAAGGAAACACCATATATTTT; CDR3 protein: CASKTEEGNTIYF
V gene: TRBV29-1; CDR3 length: 16; J gene: TRBJ2-7; D gene: NA; clone size: NA; CDR3 DNA: TGCAGCGCCCAAGTTACGGGGGATATACCAACCTACGAGCAGTACTTC; CDR3 protein: CSAQVTGDIPTYEQYF
V gene: TRBV4-3; CDR3 length: 14; J gene: TRBJ1-1; D gene: TRBD1; clone size: NA; CDR3 DNA: TGCGCCAGCAAATCCGGGACAGGAGGCACTGAAGCTTTCTTT; CDR3 protein: CASKSGTGGTEAFF
V gene: TRBV7-2; CDR3 length: 13; J gene: TRBJ1-2; D gene: TRBD1; clone size: once; CDR3 DNA: TGTGCCAGCAGCTCGGGACAGGGTGGTGGCTACACCTTC; CDR3 protein: CASSSGQGGGYTF